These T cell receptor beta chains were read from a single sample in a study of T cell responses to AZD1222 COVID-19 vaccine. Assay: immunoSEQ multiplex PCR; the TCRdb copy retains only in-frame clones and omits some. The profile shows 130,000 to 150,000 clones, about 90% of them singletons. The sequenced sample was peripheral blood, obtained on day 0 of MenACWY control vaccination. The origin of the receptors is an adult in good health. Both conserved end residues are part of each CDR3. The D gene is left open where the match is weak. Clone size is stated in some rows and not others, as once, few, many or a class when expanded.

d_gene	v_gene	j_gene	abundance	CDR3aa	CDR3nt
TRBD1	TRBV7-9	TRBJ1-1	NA	CASSQGWDSEAFF	TGTGCCAGCAGCCAAGGGTGGGACAGTGAGGCTTTCTTT
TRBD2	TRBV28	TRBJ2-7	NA	CASSSLGGRASYEQYF	TGTGCCAGCAGTTCCCTTGGCGGGAGGGCCTCCTACGAGCAGTACTTC
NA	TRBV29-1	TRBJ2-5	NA	CSVARTQETQYF	TGCAGCGTTGCGCGGACCCAAGAGACCCAGTACTTC
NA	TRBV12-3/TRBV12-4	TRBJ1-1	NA	CASITFTEAFF	TGTGCCAGCATCACGTTCACTGAAGCTTTCTTT
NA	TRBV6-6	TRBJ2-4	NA	CASSSQLNIQYF	TGTGCCAGCAGCTCTCAATTGAACATTCAGTACTTC
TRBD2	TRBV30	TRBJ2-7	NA	CACILAGVSYEQYF	TGTGCCTGCATACTAGCGGGGGTTTCCTACGAGCAGTACTTC
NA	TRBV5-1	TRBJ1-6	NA	CASSLQGNNNSPLHF	TGCGCCAGCAGCTTACAGGGTAACAATAATTCACCCCTCCACTTT
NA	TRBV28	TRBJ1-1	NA	CASSLVGTEAFF	TGTGCCAGCAGTTTGGTGGGAACTGAAGCTTTCTTT
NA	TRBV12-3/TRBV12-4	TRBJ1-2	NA	CASSRNPYGYTF	TGTGCCAGCAGCCGTAATCCATATGGCTACACCTTC
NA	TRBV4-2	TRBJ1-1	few	CASSQPLLNTEAFF	TGTGCCAGCAGCCAACCTCTGTTGAATACTGAAGCTTTCTTT
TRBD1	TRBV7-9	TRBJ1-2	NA	CASRPGQGVGGYTF	TGTGCCAGCAGACCCGGACAGGGCGTAGGTGGCTACACCTTC